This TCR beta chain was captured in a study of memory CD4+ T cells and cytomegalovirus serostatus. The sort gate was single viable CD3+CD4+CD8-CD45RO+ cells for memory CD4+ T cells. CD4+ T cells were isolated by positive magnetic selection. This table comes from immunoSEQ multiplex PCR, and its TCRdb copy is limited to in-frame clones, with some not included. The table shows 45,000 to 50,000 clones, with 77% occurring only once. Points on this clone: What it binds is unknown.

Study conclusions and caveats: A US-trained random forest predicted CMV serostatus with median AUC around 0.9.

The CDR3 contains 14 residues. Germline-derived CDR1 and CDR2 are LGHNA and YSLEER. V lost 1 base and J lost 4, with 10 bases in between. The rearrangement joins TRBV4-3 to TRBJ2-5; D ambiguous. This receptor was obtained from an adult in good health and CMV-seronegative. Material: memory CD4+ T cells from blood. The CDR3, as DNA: TGCGCCAGCAGCCAAGCAGCGACGAGAGAGACCCAGTACTTC. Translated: CASSQAATRETQYF.